These 24 T cell receptor beta chains share one sample of origin, sequenced in a study of monozygotic twins with inflammatory bowel disease. TCRdb derives one entry per CDR3 protein from the 5' RACE reads, leaving out DNA. This table holds 110,000 to 150,000 distinct CDR3 sequences. The sequenced sample was blood. The receptors originated from a human donor with ulcerative colitis or Crohn's disease, or a healthy co-twin of an affected twin (not recorded which).

V and J are TRBV30 and TRBJ2-3; as DNA is missing, the TRBD1 call by TCRdb cannot be tested. The CDR3 has 16 amino acids. Germline CDR1 GTSNPN, CDR2 SVGIG (reference sequence). This chain's CDR3 is CAWSPRAGESTDTQYF.

The V gene is TRBV6-2 or TRBV6-3, the J gene TRBJ2-1; the TCRdb call, TRBD1, lacks DNA for checking. Germline V gene sequence: CDR1 MNHEY, CDR2 SVGEGT. The CDR3 covers 12 residues. This chain's CDR3 is CASNPAAGVQFF.

J is TRBJ2-5 and V is TRBV12-3 or TRBV12-4. There are 11 residues in the CDR3. The CDR3 is CASRRRETQYF.

The chain employs TRBV6-5 and TRBJ1-1. CDR1 and CDR2 (germline): MNHEY, SVGAGI. This CDR3 is built from 14 residues. CDR3 amino acids: CASSFESLGTEAFF.

CDR3: CASSLGSGQGRDTEAFF. The rearrangement uses TRBV5-1 and TRBJ1-1; TCRdb gives TRBD1 as the D gene, but with no DNA this cannot be confirmed. The length of the CDR3 is 17 residues. CDR1 and CDR2 from the germline V gene are SGHRS and YFSETQ.

Here the CDR3 reads CASSPQNLWGNQPQHF. V is TRBV3-1 and J is TRBJ1-5; the D call of TRBD1 rests on TCRdb alone, since no DNA is present to check it. CDR3 length: 16 amino acids. From germline, CDR1 is LGHDT and CDR2 YNNKEL (reference sequence).

This chain uses TRBV11-2 with TRBJ2-1; TCRdb selects TRBD2, and the lack of DNA leaves this call unchecked. There are 15 residues in the CDR3. The V gene's germline CDR1 is SGHAT and CDR2 FQNNGV. The CDR3 protein is CASSLDRVAGDEQFF.

This chain joins TRBV28 and TRBJ2-1; TCRdb reports TRBD2, a call that lacks DNA to check it against. This CDR3 contains 14 residues. Per the germline V gene, CDR1 is MDHEN and CDR2 is SYDVKM. The CDR3 loop is CASARGVTYNEQFF. Full variable domain (missing parts from reference TRBV28 and TRBJ2-1): DVKVTQSSRYLVKRTGEKVFLECVQDMDHENMFWYRQDPGLGLRLIYFSYDVKMKEKGDIPEGYSVSREKKERFSLILESASTNQTSMYLCASARGVTYNEQFFGPGTRLTVL.

This chain uses TRBV5-1 with TRBJ1-1; TCRdb picks TRBD1, but there is no DNA to check that call. Germline V CDR1 and CDR2: SGHRS, YFSETQ. The CDR3 covers 14 residues. The CDR3 protein is CASSLALGTEVAFF.

V gene TRBV12-3 or TRBV12-4 combines with J gene TRBJ2-7; TCRdb gives TRBD1 as the D gene, but with no DNA this cannot be confirmed. The CDR3 sequence is 13 residues long. This CDR3 is CASSSGTGIEQYF.

The J gene is TRBJ2-3, the V gene TRBV24-1; there is no DNA to check the TCRdb D call of TRBD2. CDR3 length: 16 amino acids. Germline values: CDR1 KGHDR, CDR2 SFDVKD. The chain's CDR3 is CATSDRLAGSTDTQYF.

The rearrangement joins TRBV5-1 to TRBJ1-1. The CDR3 covers 13 residues. Germline V gene data show CDR1 as SGHRS and CDR2 as YFSETQ. Here the CDR3 reads CASSLTEDTEAFF.

V and J are TRBV28 and TRBJ2-7; no DNA is available, so the TRBD2 call from TCRdb remains unchecked. This CDR3 has 12 residues. Germline loops: CDR1 MDHEN, CDR2 SYDVKM. The CDR3 sequence is CASTSLTYEQYF.

CDR3 in amino acids: CASSLYGGSSYNEQFF. This chain links TRBV28 with TRBJ2-1. This CDR3 contains 16 residues. The V gene's germline CDR1 is MDHEN and CDR2 SYDVKM.

The chain employs TRBV14 and TRBJ2-5. The CDR3 loop spans 12 amino acids. The germline gives CDR1 SGHDN, CDR2 FVKESK. CDR3 sequence reads: CASSQSVETQYF.

The chain links TRBV20-1 to TRBJ2-1. This CDR3 is built from 13 residues. Germline CDR1 DFQATT, CDR2 SNEGSKA (reference sequence). The chain's CDR3 is CSARASSYNEQFF.

The chain combines TRBV3-1 with TRBJ1-3; TCRdb's D gene call, TRBD1, goes unchecked for lack of DNA. Germline V gives CDR1 LGHDT, CDR2 YNNKEL (reference sequence). CDR3 length equals 15 residues. CDR3 sequence reads: CASSPPGVSGNTIYF.

V and J are TRBV10-3 and TRBJ1-5. CDR1 and CDR2 (germline): ENHRY, SYGVKD. The CDR3 has 13 amino acids. The CDR3 region is CAISESQTQPQHF.

V gene TRBV29-1 combines with J gene TRBJ1-2; the TCRdb D gene call, TRBD1, has no DNA to confirm it. The CDR3 sequence is 15 residues long. CDR1 is SQVTM, CDR2 ANQGSEA, per germline. The CDR3 reads CSVEVIRGAGYGYTF.

The V call is TRBV11-2, the J call TRBJ2-2; TCRdb reports TRBD2, a call that lacks DNA to check it against. The germline V gene encodes CDR1 SGHAT and CDR2 FQNNGV. CDR3 length equals 15 residues. The CDR3 loop is CASSDDLASTGELFF.

This chain uses TRBV15 with TRBJ2-7; TCRdb's D call, TRBD2, is unchecked because there is no DNA. From germline, CDR1 is LNHNV and CDR2 YYDKDF (reference sequence). This CDR3 has 16 residues. CDR3 sequence: CATSRDLVAGVQEQYF.

V gene TRBV5-1 combines with J gene TRBJ2-7; the TCRdb D gene call, TRBD1, has no DNA to confirm it. Germline CDR1 and CDR2: SGHRS and YFSETQ. The CDR3 sequence is 14 residues long. The CDR3 loop reads CASSFMPPDGEQYF. The full variable domain, its missing parts supplied by reference TRBV5-1 and TRBJ2-7, is KAGVTQTPRYLIKTRGQQVTLSCSPISGHRSVSWYQQTPGQGLQFLFEYFSETQRNKGNFPGRFSGRQFSNSRSEMNVSTLELGDSALYLCASSFMPPDGEQYFGPGTRLTVT.

The CDR3 spells CASSPGGGARGYTF. The rearrangement joins TRBV9 to TRBJ1-2. The CDR3 has 14 amino acids. Germline V lookup: CDR1 SGDLS, CDR2 YYNGEE.

The rearrangement links TRBV5-1 to TRBJ1-2; without DNA, the TCRdb call of TRBD1 cannot be checked. Germline V lookup: CDR1 SGHRS, CDR2 YFSETQ. This CDR3 region has 15 residues. The CDR3 spells CASSLLIGATYGYTF.